The 29 T cell receptor beta chains presented below share a single source sample, sequenced in a study of beta chain features in type 1 diabetes. Of the isolated RNA, all was reverse transcribed, and so the sequenced material was expressed TCRB transcripts. Here immunoSEQ multiplex PCR was the method, and the copy in TCRdb shows in-frame clones only, minus some. This table has some 500,000 clones, 10% to 12% appearing once. The material sequenced was naive CD4+ T cells from blood. All receptors derive from a woman aged 18-29 years in good health.

The rearrangement uses TRBV2 and TRBJ2-1, with a weak D call TRBD1 (6 bases). V lost 8 bases and J 7 bases, leaving 12 bases between the germline ends. The germline gives CDR1 SNHLY, CDR2 FYNNEI. The CDR3 is made up of 12 amino acids. Here the CDR3 DNA reads TGTGCCAGCGCCTCAGGGGCTAATGAGCAGTTCTTC. The encoded protein is CASASGANEQFF.

This clone was seen a few times. The rearrangement links TRBV6-1 to TRBJ1-1; D ambiguous. Between the trimmed V and J ends, which lost 6 bases and 5 bases, there was a span of 10 bases. CDR3 size: 12 residues. Looked up from germline, CDR1 is MNHNS and CDR2 is SASEGT. CDR3 amino acids: CASRPPKTEAFF. The CDR3 bases are TGTGCCAGCAGGCCCCCGAAGACTGAAGCTTTCTTT.

About this clone: Other nucleotide sequences in the sample specify the same CDR3. The rearrangement links TRBV18 to TRBJ1-1; D unresolved. Trimming took off 3 bases at V and 1 base at J, with 6 bases between the two ends. The germline V gene has CDR1 KGHSH and CDR2 LQKENI. This CDR3 contains 13 residues. As DNA, the CDR3 is TGTGCCAGCTCACCTCAGGAGAACACTGAAGCTTTCTTT. It translates to CASSPQENTEAFF.

This clone was observed a few times. The V call is TRBV7-2, the J call TRBJ2-1; a weak D match, TRBD2 (6 bases). The germline CDR1 and CDR2 sequences are SGHTA and FQGNSA. Between the trimmed V and J ends, which lost 6 bases and 10 bases, there was a span of 22 bases. CDR3 length equals 15 residues. For the CDR3, the DNA is TGTGCCAGCAGTGGCGGAGGGGCGCGGTGGGAAGAGCAGTTCTTC. This gives the protein CASSGGGARWEEQFF. Looking up the rest from reference TRBV7-2 and TRBJ2-1 gives the full variable domain: GAGVSQSPSNKVTEKGKDVELRCDPISGHTALYWYRQSLGQGLEFLIYFQGNSAPDKSGLPSDRFSAERTGGSVSTLTIQRTQQEDSAVYLCASSGGGARWEEQFFGPGTRLTVL.

This clone was recorded a few times. Other DNA sequences of this sample code for an identical CDR3. V and J are TRBV9 and TRBJ2-1; TRBD2 aligns across 10 bases. CDR1 and CDR2 from the germline V gene are SGDLS and YYNGEE. Trimming took 0 bases from V and 4 from J; bases not matched to a gene: 1. The CDR3 sequence is 15 residues long. CDR3 nucleotides: TGTGCCAGCAGCGTAGAACTAGCGGGGTACAATGAGCAGTTCTTC. Its translation is CASSVELAGYNEQFF.

This sequence joins TRBV5-6 and TRBJ2-3; D assignment may be TRBD1 or TRBD2 (6 bases each). The CDR3 consists of 15 residues. Germline assignment: CDR1 SGHDT and CDR2 YYEEEE. Trimming pared 0 bases from V and 5 bases from J, leaving 13 bases between. The CDR3 here is CASSLDGGRRDTQYF. Here the CDR3 DNA reads TGTGCCAGCAGCTTGGATGGGGGGCGCAGAGATACGCAGTATTTT.

The chain links TRBV18 to TRBJ2-3, with 12 bases lining up with TRBD2. V was pared by 6 bases and J by 2 bases, with 6 bases of the junction left unmatched. CDR1 is KGHSH, CDR2 LQKENI, per germline. The CDR3 is 16 residues long. CDR3 protein: CASSSTSGRSTDTQYF. The CDR3 region has the DNA TGTGCCAGCTCCTCAACTAGCGGGAGGTCCACAGATACGCAGTATTTT. Drawing the rest from reference TRBV18 and TRBJ2-3, the complete variable domain is NAGVMQNPRHLVRRRGQEARLRCSPMKGHSHVYWYRQLPEEGLKFMVYLQKENIIDESGMPKERFSAEFPKEGPSILRIQQVVRGDSAAYFCASSSTSGRSTDTQYFGPGTRLTVL.

The rearrangement uses TRBV2 and TRBJ2-1; D remains ambiguous. Germline V gene sequence: CDR1 SNHLY, CDR2 FYNNEI. Deletions cut 6 bases from V and 3 bases from J, with 9 bases between. The CDR3 runs to 13 residues. CDR3 residues: CASSETRYNEQFF. CDR3 DNA sequence: TGTGCCAGCAGCGAGACGCGCTACAATGAGCAGTTCTTC.

In this sample, this clone turned up a few times. The chain is built from TRBV29-1 and TRBJ2-3, with 8 bases lining up with TRBD2. Germline CDR1 SQVTM, CDR2 ANQGSEA. This CDR3 has 14 amino acids. V lost 7 bases and J lost 2; bases outside the gene matches: 8. CDR3 bases: TGCAGCGCCGGGGCTAGCGGGTACACAGATACGCAGTATTTT. Its protein is CSAGASGYTDTQYF.

This chain links TRBV25-1 with TRBJ2-3; D might be TRBD1 or TRBD2, each matching 6 bases. CDR1 MGHDK and CDR2 SYGVNS come from the germline V gene. The V end was cut by 7 bases, the J end by 1 base, with 15 bases between. The CDR3 spans 15 residues. This chain's CDR3 is CASKPDRGGTDTQYF. The CDR3 DNA reads TGTGCCAGCAAGCCTGATAGGGGGGGCACAGATACGCAGTATTTT. The full variable domain, completed using reference TRBV25-1 and TRBJ2-3, is EADIYQTPRYLVIGTGKKITLECSQTMGHDKMYWYQQDPGMELHLIHYSYGVNSTEKGDLSSESTVSRIRTEHFPLTLESARPSHTSQYLCASKPDRGGTDTQYFGPGTRLTVL.

This clone has just a few counts. This chain joins TRBV7-2 and TRBJ2-7, with 8 bases identical to TRBD2. This CDR3 is built from 15 residues. Germline V lookup: CDR1 SGHTA, CDR2 FQGNSA. Losses at the gene ends were 6 bases for V and 3 bases for J; bases not matched to a gene: 10. As DNA, the CDR3 is TGTGCCAGCAGTTTGAGCGGGAGCCTAAGCTACGAGCAGTACTTC. Translating it yields CASSLSGSLSYEQYF.

This clone was recorded a few times. This chain connects TRBV5-6 to TRBJ1-2; the D is unclear. Trimming cost V 3 bases and J 3 bases, with 3 bases left between them. Per germline, CDR1 SGHDT and CDR2 YYEEEE. CDR3 size: 11 residues. The DNA of the CDR3 is TGTGCCAGCAGCTGGGACTATGGCTACACCTTC. It codes for CASSWDYGYTF.

The chain uses TRBV4-3 and TRBJ1-6, with no clear D. Trimming shortened V by 1 base and J by 7 bases, and 11 bases separated the two germline ends. The CDR3 consists of 15 residues. CDR1 is LGHNA, CDR2 YSLEER, per germline. DNA of the CDR3: TGCGCCAGCAGCCAAGGCCGGGCCCTCAATTCACCCCTCCACTTT. The encoded protein is CASSQGRALNSPLHF.

This clone was observed a handful of times. V is TRBV18 and J is TRBJ2-6; unclear D gene. V lost 4 bases and J lost 8, with 6 bases in between. There are 12 residues in the CDR3. Per germline, CDR1 KGHSH and CDR2 LQKENI. The CDR3 is CASSLLTNVLTF. CDR3 nucleotides: TGTGCCAGCTCACTCCTGACCAACGTCCTGACTTTC.

The rearrangement uses TRBV9 and TRBJ2-1, with a possible D match to TRBD2 (6 bases). CDR3 size: 13 residues. Germline CDR1 is SGDLS and CDR2 is YYNGEE. V lost 0 bases, J lost 9 bases, and 10 bases lay in between. The chain's CDR3 is CASSVVSGFEQFF. DNA of the CDR3: TGTGCCAGCAGCGTAGTCAGCGGGTTTGAGCAGTTCTTC.

This clone was counted a few times. V gene TRBV4-2 combines with J gene TRBJ2-3, with 10 bases lining up with TRBD1. The CDR3 extends over 16 amino acids. The V gene's germline CDR1 is LGHNA and CDR2 YNFKEQ. With 1 base clipped from V and 3 bases from J, the junction kept 4 bases outside the gene matches. Here the CDR3 DNA reads TGTGCCAGCAGCCAAGTTGACAGGGGGCCGACAGATACGCAGTATTTT. This gives the protein CASSQVDRGPTDTQYF.

The V call is TRBV5-1, the J call TRBJ2-1; D is unclear. Germline lookup yields CDR1 SGHRS and CDR2 YFSETQ. This CDR3 contains 13 residues. V lost 2 bases and J 5 bases, leaving 8 bases between the germline ends. In DNA, the CDR3 is TGCGCCAGCAGCTTCGGAAAAAACAATGAGCAGTTCTTC. Protein sequence: CASSFGKNNEQFF.

The chain employs TRBV21-1 and TRBJ2-1. TRBV21-1 is classified as a pseudogene. The CDR3 is made up of 14 amino acids. The CDR3 region has the DNA TGTGCCAGCAGCAAAGATGGCTACTACAATGAGCAGTTCTTC. Translating gives CASSKDGYYNEQFF.

This clone was detected a few times. This chain uses TRBV7-2 with TRBJ1-1; D call uncertain. V lost 5 bases and J 1 base, leaving 11 bases between the germline ends. This CDR3 is built from 14 residues. Germline values: CDR1 SGHTA, CDR2 FQGNSA. The CDR3 reads CASSRRRENTEAFF. CDR3 sequence (DNA): TGTGCCAGCAGCCGACGGAGGGAGAACACTGAAGCTTTCTTT.

The rearrangement links TRBV15 to TRBJ1-4; D possibly corresponds to TRBD1 (5 bases). Trimming left V 1 base short and J 5 bases short, with 14 bases between. CDR1 and CDR2 from the germline V gene are LNHNV and YYDKDF (reference sequence). This CDR3 spans 16 amino acids. In DNA, the CDR3 is TGTGCCACCAGCAGAGGCGCGGGGACTCGAAATGAAAAACTGTTTTTT. Its protein product is CATSRGAGTRNEKLFF.

V usage is TRBV9 and J usage is TRBJ2-5; 7 nucleotides match TRBD2. Germline V gene sequence: CDR1 SGDLS, CDR2 YYNGEE. The CDR3 extends over 18 amino acids. V shed 0 bases, J shed 0 bases, and the junction held 11 bases outside the gene matches. CDR3 bases: TGTGCCAGCAGCGTAGATGGTCGCCTAGCGGAGTACCAAGAGACCCAGTACTTC. This sequence encodes CASSVDGRLAEYQETQYF.

On this clone itself: Other DNA sequences in this sample translate to the same CDR3. The gene calls are TRBV7-9 and TRBJ2-5; D unclear. This CDR3 is built from 12 residues. V was cut by 3 bases and J by 5 bases, with 7 bases left in between. Germline V CDR1 and CDR2: SEHNR, FQNEAQ (reference sequence). The CDR3 DNA reads as TGTGCCAGCAGCTTCTCGCTCGAGACCCAGTACTTC. This translates into CASSFSLETQYF.

Concerning this clone itself: Other DNA sequences within the sample encode an identical CDR3. This CDR3 is CASSPGMNTEAFF. CDR3 bases: TGTGCCAGCAGCCCGGGAATGAACACTGAAGCTTTCTTT. The rearrangement uses TRBV14 and TRBJ1-1; no clear D gene. Trimming pared 4 bases from V and 0 bases from J, leaving 6 bases between. This CDR3 has 13 residues. Germline V gene data show CDR1 as SGHDN and CDR2 as FVKESK.

V gene TRBV12-5 combines with J gene TRBJ2-3; D might be TRBD1 (5 bases). The V end was cut by 5 bases, the J end by 8 bases, with 14 bases between. The CDR3 runs to 13 residues. CDR1 and CDR2 from the germline V gene are LGHNT and FRNRAP. CDR3 DNA: TGTGCTAGTGGTCACCAGGGTCGAGCTACGCAGTATTTT. Translation gives CASGHQGRATQYF.

V gene TRBV7-2 combines with J gene TRBJ2-4, with TRBD2 identical over 10 bases. V was pared by 5 bases and J by 2 bases, with 12 bases of the junction left unmatched. The CDR3 length is 18 residues. Germline V lookup: CDR1 SGHTA, CDR2 FQGNSA. The CDR3 region has the DNA TGTGCCAGCAGCGCCTTCCTTTCTAGCGGGGGACCCAAAAACATTCAGTACTTC. It encodes CASSAFLSSGGPKNIQYF. Variable domain in full (rest from reference TRBV7-2 and TRBJ2-4): GAGVSQSPSNKVTEKGKDVELRCDPISGHTALYWYRQSLGQGLEFLIYFQGNSAPDKSGLPSDRFSAERTGGSVSTLTIQRTQQEDSAVYLCASSAFLSSGGPKNIQYFGAGTRLSVL.

V and J are TRBV7-8 and TRBJ1-5, with 7 bases that match TRBD1. The ends lost 0 bases at V and 5 bases at J; junction bases unmatched: 4. The germline V gene has CDR1 SGHVS and CDR2 FQNEAQ. This CDR3 contains 15 residues. The CDR3 reads CASSLAAQGDQPQHF. CDR3 nucleotides: TGTGCCAGCAGCTTAGCTGCCCAGGGGGATCAGCCCCAGCATTTT.

This clone appeared a few times. The V and J genes are TRBV11-3 and TRBJ2-1, with D tentatively TRBD1 (5 bases). V was cut by 5 bases and J by 3 bases, with 14 bases left in between. The CDR3 totals 15 residues. The V gene's germline CDR1 is SGHNT and CDR2 YENEEA. In DNA form, the CDR3 reads TGTGCCAGCAGCGCAACCAGGGATATCTACAATGAGCAGTTCTTC. This codes for CASSATRDIYNEQFF.

V is TRBV7-3 and J is TRBJ2-7; 9 nucleotides agree with TRBD1. Per the germline V gene, CDR1 is SGHTA and CDR2 is FQGTGA. CDR3 size: 13 residues. V shed 4 bases, J shed 7 bases, and the junction held 5 bases outside the gene matches. As DNA, the CDR3 is TGTGCCAGCAGCTCGGACAGGGGCGGGGAGCAGTACTTC. This gives the protein CASSSDRGGEQYF.

This clone showed up just a few times. The CDR3 region is CAIRGQGSNTEAFF. CDR3 DNA: TGTGCCATCAGGGGACAGGGCTCGAACACTGAAGCTTTCTTT. This chain uses TRBV10-3 with TRBJ1-1; the match to TRBD1 covers 9 bases. Germline V gene data show CDR1 as ENHRY and CDR2 as SYGVKD. Trimming cost V 6 bases and J 1 base; bases outside gene matches: 3. The CDR3 is 14 residues long.